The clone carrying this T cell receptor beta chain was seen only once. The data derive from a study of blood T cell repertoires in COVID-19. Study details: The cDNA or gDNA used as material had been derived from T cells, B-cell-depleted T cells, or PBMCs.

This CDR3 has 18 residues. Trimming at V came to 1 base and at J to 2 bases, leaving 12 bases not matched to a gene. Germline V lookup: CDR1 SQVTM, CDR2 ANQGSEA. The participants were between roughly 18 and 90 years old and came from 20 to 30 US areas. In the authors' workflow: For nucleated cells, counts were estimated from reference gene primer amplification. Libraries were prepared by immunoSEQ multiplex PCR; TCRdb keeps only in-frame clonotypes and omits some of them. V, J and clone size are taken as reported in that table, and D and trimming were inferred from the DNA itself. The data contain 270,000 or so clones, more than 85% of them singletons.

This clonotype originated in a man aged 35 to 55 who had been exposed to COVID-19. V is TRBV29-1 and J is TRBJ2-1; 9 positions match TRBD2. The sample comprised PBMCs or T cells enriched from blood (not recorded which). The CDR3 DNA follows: TGCAGCGTTGAAGGGGCGGGAGGGCCGGTCGCGACCTACAATGAGCAGTTCTTC. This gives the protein CSVEGAGGPVATYNEQFF.